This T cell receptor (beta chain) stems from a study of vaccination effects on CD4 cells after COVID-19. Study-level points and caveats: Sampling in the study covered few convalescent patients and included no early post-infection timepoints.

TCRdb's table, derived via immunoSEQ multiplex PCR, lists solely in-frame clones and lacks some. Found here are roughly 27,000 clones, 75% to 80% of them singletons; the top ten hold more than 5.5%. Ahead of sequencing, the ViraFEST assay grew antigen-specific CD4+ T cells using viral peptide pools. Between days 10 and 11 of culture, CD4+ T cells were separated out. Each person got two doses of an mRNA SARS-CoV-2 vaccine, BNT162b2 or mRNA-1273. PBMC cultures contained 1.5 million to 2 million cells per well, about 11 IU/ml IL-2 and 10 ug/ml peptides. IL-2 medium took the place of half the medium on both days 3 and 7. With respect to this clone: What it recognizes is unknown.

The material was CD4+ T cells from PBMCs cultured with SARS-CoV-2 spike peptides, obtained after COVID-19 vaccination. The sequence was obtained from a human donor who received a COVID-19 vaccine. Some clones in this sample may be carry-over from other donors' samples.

The CDR3 protein is CASSGYPDRGPRYGYTF. In DNA, the CDR3 is TGTGCCAGCAGTGGTTACCCAGACAGGGGGCCCCGCTATGGCTACACCTTC. This rearrangement joins TRBV6-4 to TRBJ1-2; 10 bases agree with TRBD1. J was trimmed by 4 bases and V by 4 bases; bases with no gene match: 12. The CDR3 consists of 17 residues. CDR1 and CDR2 (germline): MRHNA, SNTAGT.